These T cell receptor beta chains were read from a single sample in a study of identical twins. TCRdb re-derived calls from the 5' RACE reads in MiXCR, one entry per CDR3 protein. Of about 340,000 distinct CDR3 sequences detected, 7% to 9.5% appear once; the ten largest clones hold approximately 9.3%. What was sequenced was naive T cells sorted from blood. Receptor source: a woman between 50 and 59 years old in good health. The CDR3 runs from the conserved cysteine through the conserved F or W. The D gene is left open where the match is weak. Clone size appears in some rows only: once, few, many, or a class for an expanded clone.

cdr3_aa cdr3_nt j_call d_call v_call clone_size
CATSRDWAGGTSFYNEQFF TGTGCCACCAGCAGAGATTGGGCAGGGGGCACGTCTTTCTACAATGAGCAGTTCTTC TRBJ2-1 TRBD1 TRBV15 few
CASSMTYEQYF TGTGCCAGCTCGATGACCTACGAGCAGTACTTC TRBJ2-7 . TRBV7-2 few
CASSFQVTYNEQFF TGTGCCAGCAGTTTCCAGGTAACCTACAATGAGCAGTTCTTC TRBJ2-1 . TRBV12-3/TRBV12-4 many
CASRNDRVSTGELFF TGTGCCAGCAGGAATGACAGGGTTAGCACCGGGGAGCTGTTTTTT TRBJ2-2 TRBD1 TRBV12-3/TRBV12-4 many
CSASRTSESGELFF TGCAGTGCTTCTAGGACTAGCGAATCCGGGGAGCTGTTTTTT TRBJ2-2 TRBD2 TRBV20-1 many
CASSLLADSYEQYF TGTGCCAGCAGCTTATTGGCGGATTCCTACGAGCAGTACTTC TRBJ2-7 . TRBV7-2 many
CASSSGQGGFF TGTGCCAGCAGCTCGGGACAGGGGGGTTTCTTT TRBJ1-1 TRBD1 TRBV7-8 .
CASSFAGDLLKGQFF TGTGCCAGCAGCTTCGCTGGGGACCTTCTTAAGGGGCAGTTCTTC TRBJ2-1 . TRBV7-2 few
CASSKELAGLPPGELFF TGTGCCAGCAGCAAAGAATTGGCGGGTCTTCCTCCCGGGGAGCTGTTTTTT TRBJ2-2 . TRBV21-1 .
CASSPFGTEADTQYF TGTGCCAGCTCACCATTCGGGACAGAGGCGGATACGCAGTATTTT TRBJ2-3 TRBD1 TRBV18 once
CASSPATGDQPQHF TGTGCCAGCAGCCCCGCGACAGGGGATCAGCCCCAGCATTTT TRBJ1-5 TRBD1 TRBV5-5 .
CASSLGTTSELDTQYF TGCGCCAGCAGCCTGGGGACTACTTCAGAGTTAGATACGCAGTATTTT TRBJ2-3 TRBD2 TRBV4-1 few
CASSDSGTGVIF TGTGCCAGCAGCGACTCCGGGACAGGCGTTATCTTC TRBJ2-1 TRBD1 TRBV3-1 .
CASSKSGTSYNEQFF TGTGCCAGCAGCAAAAGCGGGACCTCCTACAATGAGCAGTTCTTC TRBJ2-1 TRBD2 TRBV5-4 .
CATSDSGSAFYGYTF TGTGCCACCAGTGATTCAGGGTCGGCGTTCTATGGCTACACCTTC TRBJ1-2 . TRBV24-1 many
CATSTSTDTQYF TGTGCCACCAGTACTAGCACAGATACGCAGTATTTT TRBJ2-3 . TRBV24-1 few
CSASSLVPIYNEQFF TGCAGTGCTAGTTCGCTCGTACCAATTTACAATGAGCAGTTCTTC TRBJ2-1 . TRBV20-1 .
CASSQGLAGGSDTQYF TGTGCCAGCAGCCAAGGGCTAGCGGGAGGATCAGATACGCAGTATTTT TRBJ2-3 TRBD2 TRBV3-1 .
CASSERGFGEQYF TGTGCCAGCAGTGAGAGGGGGTTTGGCGAGCAGTACTTC TRBJ2-7 . TRBV2 few
CASKEVRMDNSPLHF TGTGCCAGCAAGGAGGTCCGAATGGATAATTCACCCCTCCACTTT TRBJ1-6 . TRBV6-5 .
CASSQWNTGELFF TGTGCCAGCAGCCAATGGAACACCGGGGAGCTGTTTTTT TRBJ2-2 . TRBV3-1 many
CASRPYSGPGELFF TGTGCCAGCAGACCCTATAGCGGTCCCGGGGAGCTGTTTTTT TRBJ2-2 . TRBV12-3/TRBV12-4 .
CASGGTSNEKLFF TGTGCCTCCGGGGGGACAAGTAATGAAAAACTGTTTTTT TRBJ1-4 . TRBV10-3 many
CASSVSGDTDTQYF TGCGCCAGCAGTGTTTCAGGGGACACAGATACGCAGTATTTT TRBJ2-3 . TRBV5-1 few
CASSKGQGANTEAFF TGTGCCAGCAGCAAAGGACAGGGGGCGAACACTGAAGCTTTCTTT TRBJ1-1 TRBD1 TRBV5-5 .
CSARDHLLSGLGNTGELFF TGCAGTGCTAGAGATCATCTGCTATCGGGACTTGGGAACACCGGGGAGCTGTTTTTT TRBJ2-2 . TRBV20-1 few
CASSLIGSGPLHLHF TGTGCCAGCAGCTTAATCGGTTCCGGGCCGCTTCACCTCCACTTT TRBJ1-6 . TRBV7-9 many
CASSITGLPMNTEAFF TGTGCCAGCAGTATAACAGGGCTCCCAATGAACACTGAAGCTTTCTTT TRBJ1-1 . TRBV12-3/TRBV12-4 few
CASREDRGRIGTLHF TGTGCCAGCAGAGAGGACAGGGGCCGAATTGGAACCCTCCACTTT TRBJ1-6 TRBD1 TRBV25-1 .
CSGTITREAEQFF TGCAGCGGCACCATTACCAGGGAAGCTGAGCAGTTCTTC TRBJ2-1 . TRBV29-1 .
CASSPRRSQETQYF TGTGCCAGCAGCCCTAGACGGTCCCAAGAGACCCAGTACTTC TRBJ2-5 . TRBV7-8 many
CASSLREGSDTQYF TGCGCCAGCAGCTTGCGCGAAGGGTCAGATACGCAGTATTTT TRBJ2-3 . TRBV5-1 once
CSAHFNGLAEYNEQFF TGCAGTGCGCACTTTAACGGACTAGCGGAGTACAATGAGCAGTTCTTC TRBJ2-1 TRBD2 TRBV20-1 .
CASSPTGETDTQYF TGTGCCAGCTCCCCGACAGGGGAAACAGATACGCAGTATTTT TRBJ2-3 TRBD1 TRBV18 .
CASSLRFRGLAGELFF TGTGCCAGCAGCTTGCGGTTCAGGGGGCTCGCCGGGGAGCTGTTTTTT TRBJ2-2 TRBD1 TRBV5-4 few
CASSLGTMSYEQFF TGCGCCAGCAGCTTGGGGACAATGAGCTATGAGCAGTTCTTC TRBJ2-1 . TRBV5-1 few
CASSLSLGNTGELFF TGTGCCAGCAGTTTATCCCTAGGGAACACCGGGGAGCTGTTTTTT TRBJ2-2 . TRBV12-3/TRBV12-4 few
CAISRDQETQYF TGTGCCATCAGTCGGGACCAAGAGACCCAGTACTTC TRBJ2-5 . TRBV10-3 few
CASKTSGGFRDTQYF TGTGCCAGCAAGACTAGCGGGGGCTTCCGGGATACGCAGTATTTT TRBJ2-3 TRBD2 TRBV19 few
CASSLDPGLAGSAEQYF TGCGCCAGCAGCTTGGACCCCGGACTAGCGGGATCAGCCGAGCAGTACTTC TRBJ2-7 TRBD2 TRBV5-1 .
CASSEDSPDTQYF TGTGCCAGCAGCGAAGACAGCCCAGATACGCAGTATTTT TRBJ2-3 . TRBV6-4 few
CASSLEMGREQYF TGCGCCAGCAGCTTGGAGATGGGGCGCGAGCAGTACTTC TRBJ2-7 . TRBV5-1 .
CASSLQGNEKLFF TGCGCCAGCAGCTTGCAGGGAAATGAAAAACTGTTTTTT TRBJ1-4 . TRBV5-1 .
CASSLGTLQETQYF TGCGCCAGCAGCTTGGGCACCCTCCAAGAGACCCAGTACTTC TRBJ2-5 . TRBV5-1 many
CASSHPGTSGSEQYF TGTGCCAGCAGCCACCCCGGGACTAGCGGGAGCGAGCAGTACTTC TRBJ2-7 TRBD2 TRBV6-6 many
CAGSRGSTDTQYF TGTGCCGGTTCCCGGGGGAGTACAGATACGCAGTATTTT TRBJ2-3 . TRBV19 .
CASSQGVAETQYF TGTGCCAGCAGCCAGGGGGTTGCGGAGACCCAGTACTTC TRBJ2-5 TRBD1 TRBV6-2/TRBV6-3 .
CASSMTVKQETQYF TGTGCCAGCAGTATGACAGTGAAACAAGAGACCCAGTACTTC TRBJ2-5 . TRBV6-1 few
CASSWGQTYEQYF TGCGCCAGCAGCTGGGGACAAACCTACGAGCAGTACTTC TRBJ2-7 . TRBV5-1 .
CASTLNTGELFF TGTGCCAGCACCCTTAACACCGGGGAGCTGTTTTTT TRBJ2-2 . TRBV12-3/TRBV12-4 many
CASSSEGQGGTYTDTQYF TGTGCCAGCAGCTCGGAAGGACAGGGAGGGACTTACACAGATACGCAGTATTTT TRBJ2-3 . TRBV7-2 few
CASSLDMASPNYGYTF TGTGCCAGCAGCTTAGATATGGCAAGTCCTAACTATGGCTACACCTTC TRBJ1-2 . TRBV11-2 .
CSVGGVVFF TGCAGCGTTGGAGGAGTAGTTTTCTTT TRBJ1-1 . TRBV29-1 few